The 27 T cell receptor beta chains below all came from one sample that was sequenced in a study of cytomegalovirus exposure and HLA in healthy donors. PCR involved 60 Vbeta and 13 Jbeta primers. Libraries were prepared by immunoSEQ multiplex PCR; TCRdb keeps only in-frame clonotypes and omits some of them. The sample consists of approximately 100,000 clones, less than 70% of them appearing once. Sequenced: PBMCs. The origin of the receptors is a woman in her 70s in good health and CMV-seropositive.

V and J are TRBV15 and TRBJ1-3; D unresolved. CDR3 length: 15 residues. The ends were cut back, 0 bases at V and 0 bases at J, with 6 bases in the middle. CDR1 is LNHNV, CDR2 YYDKDF, per germline (reference sequence). The CDR3 DNA reads TGTGCCACCAGCAGAGATCTGGCCTCTGGAAACACCATATATTTT. Translated, it gives CATSRDLASGNTIYF. The full variable domain, rest sourced from reference TRBV15 and TRBJ1-3, is DAMVIQNPRYQVTQFGKPVTLSCSQTLNHNVMYWYQQKSSQAPKLLFHYYDKDFNNEADTPDNFQSRRPNTSFCFLDIRSPGLGDTAMYLCATSRDLASGNTIYFGEGSWLTVV.

This clone was seen a handful of times. The genes are TRBV10-3 and TRBJ2-1; a possible D gene is TRBD1 (5 bases). Between the trimmed V and J ends, which lost 6 bases and 6 bases, there was a span of 9 bases. The CDR3 covers 12 residues. CDR1 ENHRY and CDR2 SYGVKD come from the germline V gene. The CDR3 nucleotides are TGTGCCATCAGAGGGGCCACCAATGAGCAGTTCTTC. This sequence encodes CAIRGATNEQFF.

This chain links TRBV6-5 with TRBJ2-7; D uncertain. V lost 0 bases and J lost 4, with 10 bases in between. This CDR3 contains 14 residues. Germline V gene sequence: CDR1 MNHEY, CDR2 SVGAGI. CDR3 sequence reads: CASSYSNEVYEQYF. For the CDR3, the DNA is TGTGCCAGCAGTTACTCGAATGAGGTTTACGAGCAGTACTTC.

The chain couples TRBV2 to TRBJ2-4; 9 positions agree with TRBD2. The V segment lost 6 bases and the J segment 0 bases; nucleotides outside the gene matches: 6. This CDR3 spans 16 amino acids. From germline, CDR1 is SNHLY and CDR2 FYNNEI. The CDR3 here is CASSSTSGLAKNIQYF. The CDR3 region has the DNA TGTGCCAGCAGCTCGACTAGCGGTTTAGCCAAAAACATTCAGTACTTC.

The chain employs TRBV6-5 and TRBJ1-1; tentative D call: TRBD1 (5 bases). V was pared by 0 bases and J by 1 base, with 6 bases between. This CDR3 has 14 amino acids. Per the germline V gene, CDR1 is MNHEY and CDR2 is SVGAGI. The CDR3 sequence is CASSYSGANTEAFF. DNA for the CDR3: TGTGCCAGCAGTTACTCAGGGGCGAACACTGAAGCTTTCTTT.

This chain joins TRBV4-3 and TRBJ2-2, with TRBD1 matching over 9 bases. With 1 base clipped from V and 4 bases from J, the junction kept 4 bases outside the gene matches. CDR1 and CDR2 from the germline V gene are LGHNA and YSLEER. The CDR3 has 16 amino acids. The chain's CDR3 is CASSQGTGVRTGELFF. CDR3 DNA: TGCGCCAGCAGCCAAGGGACAGGGGTACGCACCGGGGAGCTGTTTTTT.

The chain has TRBV6-5 and TRBJ2-3, with 9 bases aligning to TRBD2. The CDR3 sequence is 14 residues long. CDR1 is MNHEY, CDR2 SVGAGI, per germline. The V and J ends lost 0 bases and 5 bases, in that order; junction bases with no gene match: 0. The CDR3 protein is CASSYSTSGDTQYF. The CDR3 DNA is TGTGCCAGCAGTTACTCGACTAGCGGAGATACGCAGTATTTT.

The chain has TRBV12-5 and TRBJ1-1, with D perhaps TRBD1 (5 bases). The germline gives CDR1 LGHNT, CDR2 FRNRAP. The V gene lost 1 base and the J gene lost 8 bases, with 11 bases spanning the gap. This CDR3 is built from 13 residues. The CDR3 nucleotides read TGTGCTAGTGGTTTGGAGGGGTTGGGGGAAGCTTTCTTT. Protein: CASGLEGLGEAFF.

This clone was recorded a few times. For the CDR3, the DNA is TGCGCCAGCAGCTCGACTAGCGGGGGGGCATATACGCAGTATTTT. This codes for CASSSTSGGAYTQYF. The gene calls are TRBV5-1 and TRBJ2-3, with TRBD2 matching over 14 bases. The J segment lost 7 bases and the V segment lost 3 bases, leaving 4 bases of the junction unmatched. Germline CDR1 SGHRS, CDR2 YFSETQ. This CDR3 has 15 residues. Using reference TRBV5-1 and TRBJ2-3 for the parts outside the CDR3, the full variable domain is KAGVTQTPRYLIKTRGQQVTLSCSPISGHRSVSWYQQTPGQGLQFLFEYFSETQRNKGNFPGRFSGRQFSNSRSEMNVSTLELGDSALYLCASSSTSGGAYTQYFGPGTRLTVL.

This rearrangement joins TRBV2 to TRBJ1-6; D is undetermined. With 2 bases removed from V and 4 bases from J, the gap between germline ends came to 9 bases. Germline assignment: CDR1 SNHLY and CDR2 FYNNEI. CDR3 length equals 15 residues. The CDR3 sequence: CASSERSPYNSPLHF. Here the CDR3 DNA reads TGTGCCAGCAGTGAACGGTCACCATATAATTCACCCCTCCACTTT.

This clone was recorded a few times. The chain uses TRBV6-1 and TRBJ2-5; no clear D gene. The CDR3 runs to 13 residues. CDR1 MNHNS and CDR2 SASEGT come from the germline V gene. V gave up 4 bases and J gave up 4 bases, with 10 bases separating them. The DNA for the CDR3 is TGTGCCAGCAGTGTCTTTACGGGAGAGACCCAGTACTTC. Amino acid sequence: CASSVFTGETQYF.

This clone came up once. J is TRBJ2-1 and V is TRBV7-2; 12 nucleotides agree with TRBD2. CDR1 is SGHTA, CDR2 FQGNSA, per germline. The CDR3 runs 16 residues. The V segment lost 3 bases and the J segment 6 bases; nucleotides outside the gene matches: 6. In DNA, the CDR3 is TGTGCCAGCAGCTTCCTGTCTAGCGGGGGGGCCAATGAGCAGTTCTTC. Translation gives CASSFLSSGGANEQFF.

The table lists this clone with a count of one. The CDR3 reads CASSFVTGTDTQYF. CDR3 nucleotides: TGTGCCAGCAGCTTTGTCACAGGCACAGATACGCAGTATTTT. This chain joins TRBV7-9 and TRBJ2-3, with D hard to call. The germline gives CDR1 SEHNR, CDR2 FQNEAQ (reference sequence). The CDR3 runs 14 residues. Trimming stripped 3 bases from V and 1 base from J, with 8 bases between.

The CDR3 here is CASSRTLTGGTEAFF. The CDR3, as DNA: TGTGCCAGCAGCAGAACCCTCACAGGGGGCACTGAAGCTTTCTTT. The chain carries TRBV5-6 and TRBJ1-1; 8 bases line up with TRBD1. Germline V gives CDR1 SGHDT, CDR2 YYEEEE. Germline trimming cut 4 bases from V and 4 bases from J; bases unmatched to any gene: 9. The CDR3 runs to 15 residues.

The chain employs TRBV5-1 and TRBJ1-1; 7 nucleotides agree with TRBD1. The CDR3 is 14 residues long. V shed 3 bases and J 1 base; nucleotides not matched to a gene: 3. The germline gives CDR1 SGHRS, CDR2 YFSETQ. The CDR3 here is CASSSGQTNTEAFF. CDR3 DNA: TGCGCCAGCAGCTCGGGACAGACGAACACTGAAGCTTTCTTT. The full variable domain, rest sourced from reference TRBV5-1 and TRBJ1-1, is KAGVTQTPRYLIKTRGQQVTLSCSPISGHRSVSWYQQTPGQGLQFLFEYFSETQRNKGNFPGRFSGRQFSNSRSEMNVSTLELGDSALYLCASSSGQTNTEAFFGQGTRLTVV.

This clone was found a few times. V and J are TRBV6-1 and TRBJ2-3; TRBD1 might be the D (5 bases). This CDR3 is 14 amino acids long. Trimming took off 1 base at V and 4 bases at J, with 9 bases between the two ends. Per germline, CDR1 MNHNS and CDR2 SASEGT. The CDR3 DNA is TGTGCCAGCAGTGAAGGGGGCGCAGCAGATACGCAGTATTTT. It is translated as CASSEGGAADTQYF.

The J gene is TRBJ2-7, the V gene TRBV7-2; D might be TRBD2 (5 bases). Germline V gene sequence: CDR1 SGHTA, CDR2 FQGNSA. The CDR3 has 14 amino acids. With 0 bases removed from V and 6 bases from J, the gap between germline ends came to 12 bases. The CDR3 nucleotides are TGTGCCAGCAGCTTAGCGCAGAGCGGAGGCGAGCAGTACTTC. Amino acids: CASSLAQSGGEQYF.

CDR3 in amino acids: CASRDRGYLNTEAFF. CDR3 DNA: TGTGCCAGCAGGGACAGGGGGTACTTGAACACTGAAGCTTTCTTT. The chain joins TRBV2 to TRBJ1-1, with 10 bases aligning to TRBD1. Germline CDR1 and CDR2: SNHLY and FYNNEI. The trim removed 6 bases at V and 0 bases at J, leaving 4 bases unmatched. The CDR3 length is 15 residues.

This chain links TRBV5-1 with TRBJ2-5, with 9 bases that match TRBD1. V shed 4 bases, J shed 12 bases, and the junction held 10 bases outside the gene matches. CDR1 and CDR2 from the germline V gene are SGHRS and YFSETQ. The CDR3 loop spans 13 amino acids. The CDR3 nucleotides are TGCGCCAGCAGCCCCGAAACAGGGGGCTGGAAGTACTTC. This encodes CASSPETGGWKYF. Together with reference TRBV5-1 and TRBJ2-5, the CDR3 gives the full variable domain: KAGVTQTPRYLIKTRGQQVTLSCSPISGHRSVSWYQQTPGQGLQFLFEYFSETQRNKGNFPGRFSGRQFSNSRSEMNVSTLELGDSALYLCASSPETGGWKYFGPGTRLLVL.

This clone showed up just a few times. The genes are TRBV4-3 and TRBJ1-4; the D gene is possibly TRBD1 (5 bases). CDR1 LGHNA and CDR2 YSLEER come from the germline V gene. CDR3 length: 15 amino acids. V lost 1 base and J lost 5, with 11 bases in between. The CDR3 sequence is CASSQVGGGNEKLFF. The CDR3 coding sequence is TGCGCCAGCAGCCAAGTGGGTGGGGGGAATGAAAAACTGTTTTTT.

This clone came up a few times. The chain couples TRBV10-3 to TRBJ2-1, with TRBD2 identical over 11 bases. This CDR3 is 14 amino acids long. Per germline, CDR1 ENHRY and CDR2 SYGVKD. Trimming at V came to 5 bases and at J to 5 bases, leaving 2 bases not matched to a gene. The CDR3 region has the DNA TGTGCCATCAGTCCGGGACTAGCGGACAATGAGCAGTTCTTC. This codes for CAISPGLADNEQFF.

V is TRBV29-1 and J is TRBJ2-7; D remains ambiguous. Germline V gene data show CDR1 as SQVTM and CDR2 as ANQGSEA. The CDR3 loop spans 13 amino acids. V was shortened by 5 bases and J by 9 bases, with 20 bases between the two germline ends. CDR3 DNA: TGCAGCGTTCGACCTGATGGCCGCGGATGGCAGTACTTC. This translates into CSVRPDGRGWQYF.

V gene TRBV30 combines with J gene TRBJ2-3; 8 nucleotides agree with TRBD2. Germline V gives CDR1 GTSNPN, CDR2 SVGIG (reference sequence). J lost 2 bases, V lost 0 bases, and 4 bases had no gene match. The CDR3 is 15 residues long. CDR3 nucleotides: TGTGCCTGGAGTGTGTCTAGCGGGCCCACAGATACGCAGTATTTT. This translates into CAWSVSSGPTDTQYF.

The rearrangement links TRBV4-1 to TRBJ2-3, with TRBD2 matching over 11 bases. The CDR3 has 15 amino acids. The V gene end was trimmed by 4 bases and the J gene end by 3 bases; junction bases not matched to a gene: 3. Germline assignment: CDR1 MGHRA and CDR2 YSYEKL. The CDR3 DNA reads as TGCGCCAGCAGCCTAGCGGGGGGGCCAACAGATACGCAGTATTTT. Its protein product is CASSLAGGPTDTQYF.

In this sample, this clone turned up a few times. The chain employs TRBV27 and TRBJ2-7; TRBD2 agrees at 10 bases. V lost 10 bases and J lost 0; bases outside the gene matches: 12. Germline-derived CDR1 and CDR2 are MNHEY and SMNVEV (reference sequence). This CDR3 comprises 16 residues. DNA for the CDR3: TGTGCCACCAAACCGGGCGTAGCGGGGGGCTCCTACGAGCAGTACTTC. Translated, it gives CATKPGVAGGSYEQYF.

This clone was seen a handful of times. V usage is TRBV5-1 and J usage is TRBJ2-5, with 7 positions matching TRBD2. CDR1 SGHRS and CDR2 YFSETQ come from the germline V gene. Trimming took 0 bases from V and 1 from J; bases not matched to a gene: 3. The CDR3 loop spans 15 amino acids. In DNA, the CDR3 is TGCGCCAGCAGCTTGGATGGGACTACCCAAGAGACCCAGTACTTC. It translates to CASSLDGTTQETQYF. Supplemented by reference TRBV5-1 and TRBJ2-5, the full variable domain reads KAGVTQTPRYLIKTRGQQVTLSCSPISGHRSVSWYQQTPGQGLQFLFEYFSETQRNKGNFPGRFSGRQFSNSRSEMNVSTLELGDSALYLCASSLDGTTQETQYFGPGTRLLVL.

The rearrangement links TRBV6-1 to TRBJ2-5, with 7 bases matching TRBD2. The end of the DNA aligns better with TRBJ2-7, so the J call may be wrong. This CDR3 comprises 14 residues. Germline CDR1 MNHNS, CDR2 SASEGT. CDR3 nucleotide sequence: TGTGCCGGGGGGGGTGGCAGTCACTCCTACGAGCAGTACTTC. As protein: CAGGGGSHSYEQYF.